This paragraph covers one T cell receptor (beta chain) sequence. Its antigen is not identified. The V segment lost 2 bases and the J segment 7 bases; nucleotides outside the gene matches: 21. There are 19 residues in the CDR3. Germline lookup yields CDR1 MNHEY and CDR2 SMNVEV (reference sequence). The sample originates from a study of cytomegalovirus exposure and HLA in healthy donors. An approximately 130-subject validation cohort, separate from the approximately 720-subject first cohort, supplied the donors. General study points: Overall, around 160 TCR beta chains were annotated as cytomegalovirus-associated. Rarity marked most TCR sequences, yet some public TCRs occurred in many donors.

Profiled with immunoSEQ multiplex PCR; TCRdb holds only in-frame clones, not every one. The sample has approximately 120,000 clones; roughly 90% are singletons. The TCR sequence derives from a woman younger than 30 in good health and CMV-seronegative. The sequencing sample was made of PBMCs. J is TRBJ1-2 and V is TRBV27; 8 bases align to TRBD1. In nucleotides, the CDR3 is TGTGCCAGCAGTTTACAACCTACCGGGACAGGTACTCCGAGTTCTGGCTACACCTTC. Translated, it gives CASSLQPTGTGTPSSGYTF.